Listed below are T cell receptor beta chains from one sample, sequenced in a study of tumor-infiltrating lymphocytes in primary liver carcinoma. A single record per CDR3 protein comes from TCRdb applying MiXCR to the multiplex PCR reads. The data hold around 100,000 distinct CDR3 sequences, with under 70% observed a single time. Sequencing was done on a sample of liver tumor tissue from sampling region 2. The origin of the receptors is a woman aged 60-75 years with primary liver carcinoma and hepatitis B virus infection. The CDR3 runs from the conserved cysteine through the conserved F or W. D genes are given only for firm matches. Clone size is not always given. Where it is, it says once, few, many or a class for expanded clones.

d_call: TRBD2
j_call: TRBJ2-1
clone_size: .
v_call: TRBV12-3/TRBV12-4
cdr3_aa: CASSSWTSGRGDEQFF
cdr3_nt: TGTGCCAGCAGTTCCTGGACTAGCGGGAGGGGAGATGAGCAGTTCTTC

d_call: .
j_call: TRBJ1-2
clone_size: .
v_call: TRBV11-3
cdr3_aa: CASSLGTFGYTF
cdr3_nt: TGTGCCAGCAGCTTAGGGACCTTTGGCTACACCTTC

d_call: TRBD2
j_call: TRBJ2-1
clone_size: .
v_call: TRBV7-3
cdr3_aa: CASSQNSGNGFNEQFF
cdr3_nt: TGTGCCAGCAGCCAGAATAGCGGGAACGGATTTAATGAGCAGTTCTTC

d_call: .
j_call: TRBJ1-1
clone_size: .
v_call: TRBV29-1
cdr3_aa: CSVTRRATATEAFF
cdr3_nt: TGCAGTGTTACCCGCAGGGCCACGGCCACTGAAGCTTTCTTT

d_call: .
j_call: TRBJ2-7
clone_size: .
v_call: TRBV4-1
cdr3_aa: CASSPSRAGEDYEQYF
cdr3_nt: TGCGCCAGCAGCCCAAGCCGGGCAGGGGAAGACTACGAGCAGTACTTC

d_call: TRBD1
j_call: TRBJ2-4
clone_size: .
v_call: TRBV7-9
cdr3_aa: CASGTGGAKNIQYF
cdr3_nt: TGTGCCAGCGGCACAGGGGGAGCCAAAAACATTCAGTACTTC

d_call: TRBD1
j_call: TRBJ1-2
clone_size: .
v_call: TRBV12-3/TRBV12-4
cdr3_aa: CASSHSRTGLGYTF
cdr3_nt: TGTGCCAGCAGTCATTCCCGGACAGGGCTCGGCTACACCTTC

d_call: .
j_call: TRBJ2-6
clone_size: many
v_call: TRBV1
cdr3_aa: CTSSQKGATGGDLSGANVLTF
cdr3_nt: TGCACCAGCAGCCAAAAAGGCGCTACAGGGGGGGACCTCTCTGGGGCCAACGTCCTGACTTTC

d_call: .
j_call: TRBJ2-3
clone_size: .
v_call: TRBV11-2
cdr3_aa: CASRPTASNTDTQYF
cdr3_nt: TGTGCCAGCCGGCCAACGGCGTCTAACACAGATACGCAGTATTTT

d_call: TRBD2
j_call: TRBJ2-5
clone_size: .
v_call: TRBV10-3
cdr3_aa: CVINESKGGRETQYF
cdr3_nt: TGTGTCATCAATGAGTCGAAGGGAGGGAGAGAGACCCAGTACTTC

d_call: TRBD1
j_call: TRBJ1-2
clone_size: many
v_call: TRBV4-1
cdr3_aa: CASSQAGGSYGYTF
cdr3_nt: TGCGCCAGCAGCCAAGCAGGGGGATCCTATGGCTACACCTTC

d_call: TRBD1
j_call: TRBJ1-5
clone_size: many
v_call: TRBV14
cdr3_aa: CASSQTAVGTDPNQPQHF
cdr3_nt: TGTGCCAGCAGCCAAACTGCCGTCGGGACAGATCCGAATCAGCCCCAGCATTTT

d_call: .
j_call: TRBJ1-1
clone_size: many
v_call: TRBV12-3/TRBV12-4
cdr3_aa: CASSLAGLNTEAFF
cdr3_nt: TGTGCCAGCAGTTTGGCAGGGCTGAACACTGAAGCTTTCTTT

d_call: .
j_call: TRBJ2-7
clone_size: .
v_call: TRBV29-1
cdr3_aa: CSVDSGEASSYEQYF
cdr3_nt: TGCAGCGTTGATAGTGGAGAGGCTAGCTCCTACGAGCAGTATTTC

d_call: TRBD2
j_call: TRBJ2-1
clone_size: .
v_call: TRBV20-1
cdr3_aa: CSALYTAGGSYNEQFF
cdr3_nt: TGCAGTGCCCTCTATACAGCGGGAGGGTCCTACAATGAGCAGTTCTTC

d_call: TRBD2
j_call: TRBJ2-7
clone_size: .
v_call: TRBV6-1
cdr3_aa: CASSGGLAGSYEEYF
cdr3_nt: TGTGCCAGCAGCGGTGGTCTAGCGGGTTCCTACGAGGAGTACTTC

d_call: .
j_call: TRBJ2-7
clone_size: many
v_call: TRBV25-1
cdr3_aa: CASAGYSYEQYF
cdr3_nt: TGTGCCAGCGCAGGTTACTCCTACGAGCAGTACTTC

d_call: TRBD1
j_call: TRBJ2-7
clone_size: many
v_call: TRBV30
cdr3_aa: CAWATGDLSYEQYF
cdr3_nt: TGTGCCTGGGCTACAGGGGACCTCTCCTACGAGCAGTACTTC

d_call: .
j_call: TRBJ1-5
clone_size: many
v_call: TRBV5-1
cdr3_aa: CASSLGLGVGQPQHF
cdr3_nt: TGCGCCAGCAGCTTGGGTTTGGGGGTTGGACAGCCCCAGCATTTT

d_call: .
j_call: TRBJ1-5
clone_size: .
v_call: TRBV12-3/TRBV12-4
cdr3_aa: CASIDGVGQSQHF
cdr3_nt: TGTGCCAGCATTGACGGGGTGGGTCAGTCCCAACATTTT

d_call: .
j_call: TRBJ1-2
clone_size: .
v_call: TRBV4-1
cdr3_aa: CASSRDSMVCYTF
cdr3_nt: TGCGCCAGCAGCCGAGATTCCATGGTATGCTACACCTTC

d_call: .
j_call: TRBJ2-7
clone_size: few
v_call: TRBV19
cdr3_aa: CASSIQSGQLYF
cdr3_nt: TGTGCCAGTAGTATCCAATCGGGACAATTGTACTTC

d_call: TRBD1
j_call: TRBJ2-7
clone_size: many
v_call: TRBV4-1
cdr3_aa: CASSQARQGEYEQYF
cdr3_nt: TGCGCCAGCAGCCAAGCCAGACAGGGGGAGTACGAGCAGTACTTC

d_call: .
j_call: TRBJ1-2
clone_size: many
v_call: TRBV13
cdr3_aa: CAGRPGHQYGYTF
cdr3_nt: TGTGCCGGAAGGCCGGGACATCAGTATGGCTACACCTTC

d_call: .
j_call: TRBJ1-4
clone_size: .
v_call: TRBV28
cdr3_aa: CASSITPTNEKLFF
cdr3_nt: TGTGCCAGCAGCATAACCCCAACTAATGAAAAACTGTTTTTT

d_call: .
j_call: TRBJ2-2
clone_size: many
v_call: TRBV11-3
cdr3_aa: CASSLARRAGELFF
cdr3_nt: TGTGCCAGCAGCTTGGCTAGAAGGGCCGGGGAGCTGTTTTTT

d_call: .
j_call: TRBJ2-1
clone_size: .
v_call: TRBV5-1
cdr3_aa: CASSLFPRGGSPYNEQFF
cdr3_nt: TGCGCCAGCAGCTTGTTTCCGAGGGGCGGAAGCCCCTACAATGAGCAGTTCTTC

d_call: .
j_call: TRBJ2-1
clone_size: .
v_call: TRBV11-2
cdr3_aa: CASSPDSKYGEQFF
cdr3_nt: TGTGCCAGCAGTCCGGACTCCAAGTATGGGGAGCAGTTCTTC

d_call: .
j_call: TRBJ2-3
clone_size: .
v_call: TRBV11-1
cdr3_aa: CASSLDWGSDTQYF
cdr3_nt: TGCGCCAGCAGCTTAGACTGGGGGTCAGATACGCAGTATTTT

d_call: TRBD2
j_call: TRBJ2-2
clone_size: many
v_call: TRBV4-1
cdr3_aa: CASSQEPTTSGSFTGELFF
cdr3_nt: TGCGCCAGCAGCCAAGAGCCCACAACTAGCGGGAGTTTCACCGGGGAGCTGTTTTTT

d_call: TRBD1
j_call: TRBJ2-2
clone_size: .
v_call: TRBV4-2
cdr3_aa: CASSQIRDRAPNTGDLFF
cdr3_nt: TGTGCCAGCAGCCAAATCCGAGACAGGGCGCCGAACACCGGGGATCTGTTTTTT

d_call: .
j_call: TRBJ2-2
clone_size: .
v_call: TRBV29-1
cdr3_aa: CTVTGQLGGELFF
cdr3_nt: TGCACCGTCACGGGGCAACTGGGCGGGGAGCTGTTTTTT

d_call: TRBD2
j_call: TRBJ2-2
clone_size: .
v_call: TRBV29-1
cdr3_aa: CSVKGLATSTGELFF
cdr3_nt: TGCAGCGTAAAGGGACTAGCGACGAGCACCGGAGAGCTGTTTTTT

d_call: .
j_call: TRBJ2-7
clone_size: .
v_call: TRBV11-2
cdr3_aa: CASSFNRGASYEWYF
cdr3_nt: TGTGCCAGCAGCTTTAATCGGGGAGCCTCCTACGAGTGGTACTTC

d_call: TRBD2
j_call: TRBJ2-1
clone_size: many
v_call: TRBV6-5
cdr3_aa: CASSYGTGGLAGAPSYNEQFF
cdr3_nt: TGTGCCAGCAGTTACGGGACAGGGGGACTAGCGGGAGCTCCTTCCTACAATGAGCAGTTCTTC

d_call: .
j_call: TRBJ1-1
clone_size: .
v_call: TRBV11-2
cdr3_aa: CANSLLQVNTEAFF
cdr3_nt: TGTGCCAACAGCTTACTTCAGGTGAACACTGAAGCTTTCTTT

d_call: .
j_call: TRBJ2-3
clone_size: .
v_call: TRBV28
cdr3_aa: CASSYSGKQYF
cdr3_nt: TGTGCCAGCAGTTACTCAGGGAAGCAGTATTTT

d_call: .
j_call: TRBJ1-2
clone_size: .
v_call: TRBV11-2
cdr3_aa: CASSYLTANYGYTF
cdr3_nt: TGTGCCAGCAGCTATCTGACAGCCAACTATGGCTACACCTTC

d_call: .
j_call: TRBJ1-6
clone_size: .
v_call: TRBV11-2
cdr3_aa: CASNLDWIGGSPLHF
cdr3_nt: TGTGCCAGCAACTTAGATTGGATAGGGGGGTCACCCCTCCACTTT

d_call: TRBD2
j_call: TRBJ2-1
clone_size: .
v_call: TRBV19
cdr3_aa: CASREREGHEQFF
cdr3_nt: TGTGCCAGTAGGGAGCGGGAGGGCCATGAGCAGTTCTTC

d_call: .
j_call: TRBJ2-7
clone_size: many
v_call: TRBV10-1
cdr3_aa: CASSASQRRGYEQYF
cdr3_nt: TGCGCCAGCAGTGCGTCTCAGAGAAGAGGCTACGAGCAGTACTTC

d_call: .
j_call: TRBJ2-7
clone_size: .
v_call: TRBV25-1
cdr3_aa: CISSELHPARSEQYF
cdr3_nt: TGTATCAGCAGTGAACTCCACCCCGCTAGGAGCGAGCAGTACTTC

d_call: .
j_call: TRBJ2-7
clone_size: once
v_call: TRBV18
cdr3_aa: CASSPWGDRYEQYF
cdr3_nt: TGTGCCAGCTCACCATGGGGGGATCGGTACGAGCAGTACTTC

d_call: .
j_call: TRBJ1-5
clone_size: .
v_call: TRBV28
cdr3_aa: CASSRQGFGQPHHF
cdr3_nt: TGTGCCAGCAGTCGGCAGGGGTTCGGGCAGCCCCATCATTTT

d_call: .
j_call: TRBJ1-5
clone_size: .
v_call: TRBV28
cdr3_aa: CSSSSTGPICHF
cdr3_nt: TGTTCCAGCAGTTCCACGGGACCCATCTGCCATTTT